Shown below are 20 T cell receptor beta chains from a single sample sequenced in a study of patients and donors after allogeneic stem cell transplantation. Each CDR3 protein gets one entry after TCRdb re-called the RT-PCR reads with MiXCR. The repertoire holds around 6,700 distinct CDR3 sequences, with roughly 13% as singletons. Sequenced input: blood, either unsorted or a sorted T cell fraction (not recorded which). The receptor set was obtained from a human donor who was either an allogeneic HSCT recipient or a stem cell or donor lymphocyte infusion donor (not recorded which). It is not recorded whose cells these are; they may come from a transplant donor.

This clonotype was recorded a few times. The V gene is TRBV9, the J gene TRBJ2-1; D not certain. V was trimmed by 0 bases and J by 7 bases, leaving 8 bases between them. The CDR3 runs 13 residues. Germline V gene lookup returns CDR1 SGDLS and CDR2 YYNGEE. The CDR3 bases are TGTGCCAGCAGCGTAGGCGCAGTGAATGAGCAGTTCTTC. Translation gives CASSVGAVNEQFF.

For the CDR3, the DNA is TGTGCCAGCAGTTTTCTCTCCGCAGGCGGGGAGCTGTTTTTT. Translated: CASSFLSAGGELFF. The rearrangement joins TRBV12-3 or TRBV12-4 to TRBJ2-2; no clear D. The CDR3 runs to 14 residues. V was trimmed by 3 bases and J by 7 bases, leaving 12 bases between them.

The chain joins TRBV5-4 to TRBJ1-1, with unresolved D. Germline CDR1 and CDR2: SGHNT and YYREEE (reference sequence). This CDR3 is 14 amino acids long. V shed 0 bases and J shed 3 bases, with 9 bases lying between them. The CDR3 sequence: CASSLANGDTEAFF. CDR3 coding DNA: TGTGCCAGCAGCTTGGCCAATGGGGACACTGAAGCTTTCTTT.

This clonotype was seen ten or more times. V gene TRBV12-3 or TRBV12-4 combines with J gene TRBJ2-1, with a possible D match to TRBD2 (5 bases). Trimming shortened V by 5 bases and J by 6 bases, and 23 bases separated the two germline ends. The CDR3 sequence is 17 residues long. The CDR3 sequence is CASSIKSSGLGPNEQFF. The CDR3 coding sequence is TGTGCCAGCAGTATTAAGTCGAGCGGCCTAGGGCCCAATGAGCAGTTCTTC.

In this sample, this clonotype turned up many times. V gene TRBV9 combines with J gene TRBJ1-2; the D is unclear. With 0 bases removed from V and 5 bases from J, the gap between germline ends came to 14 bases. CDR3 length: 15 amino acids. Germline CDR1 and CDR2: SGDLS and YYNGEE. The CDR3 coding sequence is TGTGCCAGCAGCGTAGAGGTTACGGGCCTATATGGCTACACCTTC. As protein: CASSVEVTGLYGYTF.

This clonotype was seen repeatedly, ten times or more. J is TRBJ2-1 and V is TRBV20-1; D perhaps matches TRBD2 (5 bases). V lost 3 bases, J lost 8 bases, and 5 bases lay in between. Germline loops: CDR1 DFQATT, CDR2 SNEGSKA (reference sequence). This CDR3 has 10 residues. The CDR3 loop is CSASGDEQFF. The CDR3, as DNA: TGCAGTGCTAGCGGGGATGAGCAGTTCTTC.

This clonotype is termed medium-sized. The CDR3: CASSLARYNSPLHF. The DNA of the CDR3 is TGTGCCAGCAGTTTAGCACGGTATAATTCACCCCTCCACTTT. The V and J genes are TRBV12-3 or TRBV12-4 and TRBJ1-6; D unresolved. The CDR3 consists of 14 residues. The germline V and J ends were trimmed by 0 bases and 4 bases, with 4 bases remaining between them.

The chain recombines TRBV6-1 with TRBJ1-1; D ambiguous. This CDR3 has 11 residues. Per germline, CDR1 MNHNS and CDR2 SASEGT. V was clipped by 1 base and J by 6 bases, with 3 bases between them. The CDR3 protein is CASSEGAEAFF. CDR3 DNA: TGTGCCAGCAGTGAAGGGGCTGAAGCTTTCTTT.

This clonotype was found many times. This chain connects TRBV2 to TRBJ2-2; TRBD2 aligns across 7 bases. CDR3 length: 15 residues. From germline, CDR1 is SNHLY and CDR2 FYNNEI. The junction had 8 bases not matched to a gene; V was cut back by 5 bases and J by 5 bases. For the CDR3, the DNA is TGTGCCAGCAGTTCGGCGGCGGGAGTTACCGGGGAGCTGTTTTTT. It specifies CASSSAAGVTGELFF. Drawing the rest from reference TRBV2 and TRBJ2-2, the complete variable domain is EPEVTQTPSHQVTQMGQEVILRCVPISNHLYFYWYRQILGQKVEFLVSFYNNEISEKSEIFDDQFSVERPDGSNFTLKIRSTKLEDSAMYFCASSSAAGVTGELFFGEGSRLTVL.

The V and J genes are TRBV4-1 and TRBJ2-5; 11 bases line up with TRBD2. The CDR3 totals 17 residues. V was clipped by 1 base and J by 0 bases; unmatched bases: 4. Germline CDR1 and CDR2: MGHRA and YSYEKL. CDR3 sequence (DNA): TGCGCCAGCAGCCAAGGAGCGGGACTAGCGGACCAAGAGACCCAGTACTTC. This sequence encodes CASSQGAGLADQETQYF.

The sample holds a few counts of this clonotype. V gene TRBV4-3 combines with J gene TRBJ1-1; D is ambiguous. The V gene lost 0 bases and the J gene lost 1 base, with 6 bases spanning the gap. The germline gives CDR1 LGHNA, CDR2 YSLEER. The CDR3 is 14 residues long. The CDR3 sequence: CASSQDLENTEAFF. CDR3 bases: TGCGCCAGCAGCCAAGACTTGGAGAACACTGAAGCTTTCTTT.

Only a few counts were recorded for this clonotype. The CDR3 DNA is TGTGCCAGCAGCTTATTCCTTAGGGAAGGCGGGGAGCTGTTTTTT. The encoded protein is CASSLFLREGGELFF. V gene TRBV7-9 combines with J gene TRBJ2-2; D remains unclear. The V gene's germline CDR1 is SEHNR and CDR2 FQNEAQ (reference sequence). Trimming left V 2 bases short and J 7 bases short, with 14 bases between. The CDR3 contains 15 residues.

This clonotype was recorded many times. This chain links TRBV7-9 with TRBJ1-5, with D unclear. The CDR3 length is 15 residues. Trimming took off 5 bases at V and 4 bases at J, with 15 bases between the two ends. The V gene's germline CDR1 is SEHNR and CDR2 FQNEAQ (reference sequence). CDR3 loop: CASSPGWESNQPQHF. The CDR3 DNA is TGTGCCAGCAGCCCAGGTTGGGAATCAAATCAGCCCCAGCATTTT.

This sequence joins TRBV30 and TRBJ2-2; D not resolved. V was clipped by 2 bases and J by 6 bases, with 4 bases between them. The CDR3 is 11 residues long. Germline lookup yields CDR1 GTSNPN and CDR2 SVGIG (reference sequence). CDR3 nucleotides: TGTGCCTGGAGTCGGTCCGGGGAGCTGTTTTTT. Protein: CAWSRSGELFF.

This clonotype occurred many times. The gene calls are TRBV24-1 and TRBJ1-2; 8 nucleotides align to TRBD1. The V gene end was trimmed by 4 bases and the J gene end by 1 base; junction bases not matched to a gene: 4. This CDR3 has 15 residues. Germline CDR1 and CDR2: KGHDR and SFDVKD. The CDR3, as DNA: TGTGCCACCAGTGACGGACAGGGCGATAACTATGGCTACACCTTC. This codes for CATSDGQGDNYGYTF.

This clonotype is medium-sized by share. The CDR3 sequence: CSVAGGNSNQPQHF. The DNA of the CDR3 is TGCAGCGTTGCTGGGGGGAATAGCAATCAGCCCCAGCATTTT. This rearrangement joins TRBV29-1 to TRBJ1-5, with D tentatively TRBD1 (5 bases). This CDR3 has 14 amino acids. The germline V gene has CDR1 SQVTM and CDR2 ANQGSEA. The germline V and J ends were trimmed by 4 bases and 0 bases, with 10 bases remaining between them.

This clonotype occurred many times. V gene TRBV21-1 combines with J gene TRBJ1-6. TRBV21-1 has pseudogene status. The CDR3 totals 16 residues. The chain's CDR3 is CASSKAGSSYNSPLHF. The CDR3 DNA reads TGTGCCAGCAGCAAAGCGGGGAGCTCCTATAATTCACCCCTCCACTTT.

This clonotype has at least ten counts. The chain carries TRBV5-1 and TRBJ2-1; 11 nucleotides match TRBD2. The CDR3 contains 15 residues. V shed 0 bases and J 6 bases; nucleotides not matched to a gene: 2. Per germline, CDR1 SGHRS and CDR2 YFSETQ. The CDR3 region is CASSLVAGGPNEQFF. CDR3 in DNA: TGCGCCAGCAGCTTGGTAGCGGGAGGGCCCAATGAGCAGTTCTTC.

This clonotype has a count of ten or more. The rearrangement joins TRBV6-5 to TRBJ2-7, with 8 nucleotides matching TRBD1. From germline, CDR1 is MNHEY and CDR2 SVGAGI. The CDR3 has 14 amino acids. V was clipped by 6 bases and J by 0 bases; unmatched bases: 4. The CDR3 loop is CASSRDRSSYEQYV. The CDR3 DNA follows: TGTGCCAGCAGCCGGGACAGGAGCTCCTACGAGCAGTACGTC.

This clonotype was observed a few times. This sequence joins TRBV7-9 and TRBJ2-5, with D unresolved. Germline CDR1 and CDR2: SEHNR and FQNEAQ (reference sequence). This CDR3 comprises 16 residues. Trimming removed 3 bases from V and 0 bases from J, with 14 bases in between. CDR3 region: CASSFVGGKYQETQYF. The CDR3 bases are TGTGCCAGCAGCTTCGTGGGTGGGAAGTACCAAGAGACCCAGTACTTC.